The 30 T cell receptor beta chains in this list originate from one sample, sequenced in a study of tissue T cells after allogeneic stem cell transplantation. Repertoires were generated with immunoSEQ multiplex PCR, while TCRdb's copy carries only in-frame clones and drops some. The profile shows 26,000 or so clones, about 90% of them singletons. Specimen: blood, collected before transplantation. These receptor sequences come from a male donor at least 60 years old who later had graft-versus-host disease after an allogeneic stem cell transplant.

This chain links TRBV7-9 with TRBJ2-6, with a weak D call TRBD1 (6 bases). The CDR3 extends over 18 amino acids. Germline CDR1 and CDR2: SEHNR and FQNEAQ (reference sequence). Trimming removed 2 bases from V and 2 bases from J, with 16 bases in between. The CDR3 sequence: CASSLPPGTFPGANVLTF. CDR3 nucleotide sequence: TGTGCCAGCAGCTTACCGCCCGGGACATTCCCTGGGGCCAACGTCCTGACTTTC.

V usage is TRBV5-5 and J usage is TRBJ1-6; the match to TRBD1 covers 10 bases. The V segment lost 4 bases and the J segment 9 bases; nucleotides outside the gene matches: 4. Germline-derived CDR1 and CDR2 are SGHKS and YYEKEE (reference sequence). The CDR3 totals 14 residues. CDR3 sequence: CASSTDRGSSPLHF. The CDR3, as DNA: TGTGCCAGCAGCACGGACAGGGGGAGTTCACCCCTCCACTTT.

The CDR3 sequence is CASSQAGVYEQYF. The CDR3 nucleotides read TGCGCCAGCAGCCAAGCAGGCGTCTACGAGCAGTACTTC. The chain employs TRBV4-1 and TRBJ2-7; D unresolved. Germline-derived CDR1 and CDR2 are MGHRA and YSYEKL. The V end lost 1 base, the J end lost 3 bases, and 7 bases lay between the germline ends. This CDR3 spans 13 amino acids.

J is TRBJ2-2 and V is TRBV7-2, with TRBD2 matching 8 bases. The V and J ends lost 4 bases and 5 bases, in that order; junction bases with no gene match: 3. Germline V gene data show CDR1 as SGHTA and CDR2 as FQGNSA. This CDR3 spans 14 amino acids. CDR3 loop: CASSSGTRTGELFF. The CDR3 region has the DNA TGTGCCAGCAGCTCAGGGACTAGAACCGGGGAGCTGTTTTTT.

This clone came up once. V and J are TRBV19 and TRBJ2-7; D is possibly TRBD1 or TRBD2 (5 bases each). Germline lookup yields CDR1 LNHDA and CDR2 SQIVND (reference sequence). Trimming took off 1 base at V and 2 bases at J, with 9 bases between the two ends. This CDR3 contains 14 residues. The CDR3 DNA follows: TGTGCCAGTAGTATAGTACCGGGGCCCTACGAGCAGTACTTC. This translates into CASSIVPGPYEQYF.

The chain employs TRBV2 and TRBJ1-1; perhaps TRBD1 as D (5 bases). V was pared by 3 bases and J by 4 bases, with 9 bases between. Germline V gene sequence: CDR1 SNHLY, CDR2 FYNNEI. The CDR3 contains 13 residues. The CDR3, as DNA: TGTGCCAGCAGTGAGGGGGAGAGCACTGAAGCTTTCTTT. It is translated as CASSEGESTEAFF.

The CDR3 protein is CARGLAGGPRETQYF. The CDR3 DNA sequence: TGTGCCAGGGGACTAGCGGGGGGGCCGCGGGAGACCCAGTACTTC. The chain combines TRBV2 with TRBJ2-5; 16 bases map to TRBD2. The CDR3 totals 15 residues. V shed 9 bases and J 5 bases; nucleotides not matched to a gene: 6. Germline V gene sequence: CDR1 SNHLY, CDR2 FYNNEI.

This chain joins TRBV5-1 and TRBJ2-5, with TRBD2 identical over 9 bases. This CDR3 comprises 16 residues. CDR1 SGHRS and CDR2 YFSETQ come from the germline V gene. The junction had 5 bases not matched to a gene; V was cut back by 0 bases and J by 2 bases. CDR3 sequence reads: CASSLAAGGTQETQYF. The CDR3 DNA reads as TGCGCCAGCAGCTTGGCCGCGGGGGGGACTCAAGAGACCCAGTACTTC.

This clone was picked up one time. This chain links TRBV19 with TRBJ2-4; no firm D call. The CDR3 has 15 amino acids. With 6 bases removed from V and 0 bases from J, the gap between germline ends came to 12 bases. The germline V gene encodes CDR1 LNHDA and CDR2 SQIVND (reference sequence). CDR3 nucleotide sequence: TGTGCCAGTAGGGGAACCACTCTAGCCAAAAACATTCAGTACTTC. Amino acids: CASRGTTLAKNIQYF.

The chain's CDR3 is CASRRLAAETQYF. The CDR3 nucleotides read TGTGCCAGCAGACGACTAGCGGCAGAGACCCAGTACTTC. V gene TRBV6-5 combines with J gene TRBJ2-5, with 9 bases identical to TRBD2. Germline V gene sequence: CDR1 MNHEY, CDR2 SVGAGI. After removal of 6 bases from V and 4 bases from J, the junction contained 3 bases not matched to a gene. CDR3 size: 13 residues.

CDR3: CASSVDDLAGELFF. CDR3 sequence (DNA): TGTGCCAGCAGCGTAGATGATTTAGCCGGGGAGCTGTTTTTT. The chain couples TRBV9 to TRBJ2-2; D is ambiguous. Trimming took 0 bases from V and 6 from J, leaving 9 bases between them. CDR3 size: 14 residues. CDR1 and CDR2 from the germline V gene are SGDLS and YYNGEE.

A single count supports this clone. The chain combines TRBV20-1 with TRBJ2-1, with D maybe TRBD1 (5 bases). Germline CDR1 and CDR2: DFQATT and SNEGSKA (reference sequence). This CDR3 is 11 amino acids long. The V and J ends lost 6 bases and 6 bases respectively, with 9 bases between them. In nucleotides, the CDR3 is TGCAGTGCAGACAGAGCCAATGAGCAGTTCTTC. Translating gives CSADRANEQFF.

The chain couples TRBV19 to TRBJ2-5; 8 bases fit TRBD1. Germline V gives CDR1 LNHDA, CDR2 SQIVND (reference sequence). The CDR3 sequence is 15 residues long. The V segment lost 3 bases and the J segment 4 bases; nucleotides outside the gene matches: 7. CDR3 in DNA: TGTGCCAGTAGTATGTCGCAGGGGGCTTCAGAGACCCAGTACTTC. This encodes CASSMSQGASETQYF.

The chain has TRBV4-2 and TRBJ2-3, with D perhaps being TRBD1 or TRBD2 (5 bases each). Germline-derived CDR1 and CDR2 are LGHNA and YNFKEQ. This CDR3 is built from 16 residues. The V and J ends lost 3 bases and 5 bases respectively, with 18 bases between them. The CDR3 loop reads CASSQPTVRGQDTQYF. CDR3 in DNA: TGTGCCAGCAGCCAGCCTACGGTGAGGGGCCAAGATACGCAGTATTTT.

This clone was seen a single time. This chain links TRBV6-5 with TRBJ2-5; no clear D. The CDR3 extends over 15 amino acids. Trimming removed 0 bases from V and 5 bases from J, with 13 bases in between. Per the germline V gene, CDR1 is MNHEY and CDR2 is SVGAGI. CDR3 in DNA: TGTGCCAGCAGTTACTCGAGTCCCTCGAGGGAGACCCAGTACTTC. Translation: CASSYSSPSRETQYF.

The chain has TRBV24-1 and TRBJ2-5, with 14 nucleotides matching TRBD2. Trimming cost V 3 bases and J 3 bases; bases outside gene matches: 5. The V gene's germline CDR1 is KGHDR and CDR2 SFDVKD. This CDR3 region has 17 residues. Written as DNA, the CDR3 is TGTGCCACCAGTGATGTCCCGGGACTAGCGGGAGAAGAGACCCAGTACTTC. It is translated as CATSDVPGLAGEETQYF.

J is TRBJ1-1 and V is TRBV19, with unresolved D. V lost 6 bases to trimming and J lost 1 base, with 15 bases between them. The germline gives CDR1 LNHDA, CDR2 SQIVND (reference sequence). This CDR3 has 15 residues. The CDR3 nucleotides read TGTGCCAGTAGCATGTTGGGTACTGCGAACACTGAAGCTTTCTTT. Residues: CASSMLGTANTEAFF.

This clone was seen once. The chain carries TRBV7-2 and TRBJ2-7; no definite D call. V was cut by 5 bases and J by 3 bases, with 11 bases left in between. This CDR3 is 13 amino acids long. The germline V gene encodes CDR1 SGHTA and CDR2 FQGNSA. The chain's CDR3 is CASSPKGGYEQYF. For the CDR3, the DNA is TGTGCCAGCAGCCCCAAGGGCGGCTACGAGCAGTACTTC.

J is TRBJ2-1 and V is TRBV6-5; 7 nucleotides agree with TRBD1. CDR1 is MNHEY and CDR2 is SVGAGI in the germline V gene. The CDR3 length is 14 residues. The V segment lost 8 bases and the J segment 8 bases; nucleotides outside the gene matches: 12. In nucleotides, the CDR3 is TGTGCCAGCTTAAGAGACAGGGCTTTCGATGAGCAGTTCTTC. Protein product: CASLRDRAFDEQFF.

This rearrangement joins TRBV19 to TRBJ1-2; TRBD1 agrees at 8 bases. This CDR3 spans 17 amino acids. Germline CDR1 reads LNHDA; CDR2 reads SQIVND (reference sequence). The V segment lost 1 base and the J segment 6 bases; nucleotides outside the gene matches: 13. The CDR3 protein is CASSIATGVKLGDGYTF. CDR3 bases: TGTGCCAGTAGTATAGCGACAGGGGTTAAACTCGGGGATGGCTACACCTTC.

The chain uses TRBV27 and TRBJ2-2, with 9 bases fitting TRBD1. CDR3 length equals 16 residues. The ends lost 5 bases at V and 5 bases at J; junction bases unmatched: 9. The germline CDR1 and CDR2 sequences are MNHEY and SMNVEV (reference sequence). The CDR3 sequence: CASSAYGTGRTGELFF. In DNA, the CDR3 is TGTGCCAGCAGTGCCTACGGGACAGGGAGGACCGGGGAGCTGTTTTTT.

This sequence joins TRBV24-1 and TRBJ2-2; 7 bases align to TRBD1. The CDR3 totals 16 residues. Germline V gives CDR1 KGHDR, CDR2 SFDVKD. The junction had 9 bases not matched to a gene; V was cut back by 4 bases and J by 5 bases. CDR3 sequence reads: CATSDETGYRTGELFF. The CDR3 coding sequence is TGTGCCACCAGTGACGAGACAGGGTATAGAACCGGGGAGCTGTTTTTT.

The chain combines TRBV6-5 with TRBJ2-7, with 8 bases identical to TRBD1. This CDR3 is 13 amino acids long. Germline assignment: CDR1 MNHEY and CDR2 SVGAGI. J was trimmed by 2 bases and V by 6 bases; bases with no gene match: 3. Here the CDR3 DNA reads TGTGCCAGCAGATCGGGACAGGCCTACGAGCAGTACTTC. Protein: CASRSGQAYEQYF.

The chain carries TRBV10-1 and TRBJ2-7; 9 nucleotides line up with TRBD2. The germline CDR1 and CDR2 sequences are WNHNN and SYGVQD (reference sequence). Unmatched junction bases numbered 18, after V lost 10 bases and J lost 2 bases. The CDR3 length is 17 residues. The CDR3, as DNA: TGCGCCATTCCGGGTATCGGCGGGGGGGCCCCAACCTACGAGCAGTACTTC. Its translation is CAIPGIGGGAPTYEQYF.

The rearrangement links TRBV19 to TRBJ2-1, with D possibly TRBD2 on 6 matching bases. Trimming pared 4 bases from V and 0 bases from J, leaving 10 bases between. Germline V gene lookup returns CDR1 LNHDA and CDR2 SQIVND (reference sequence). CDR3 size: 15 residues. CDR3 protein: CASSTHGSSYNEQFF. The CDR3 DNA reads as TGTGCCAGTAGTACCCACGGGAGCTCCTACAATGAGCAGTTCTTC.

This rearrangement joins TRBV18 to TRBJ2-1; the D gene is possibly TRBD2 (5 bases). The CDR3 spans 12 residues. Trimming took 5 bases from V and 8 from J, leaving 10 bases between them. Germline values: CDR1 KGHSH, CDR2 LQKENI. The CDR3 DNA reads as TGTGCCAGCTCATCAGCGGTGTATGAGCAGTTCTTC. This encodes CASSSAVYEQFF.

V and J are TRBV6-5 and TRBJ1-2; 9 bases are shared with TRBD1. Trimming cost V 4 bases and J 8 bases; bases outside gene matches: 2. Germline V CDR1 and CDR2: MNHEY, SVGAGI. CDR3 length: 12 amino acids. DNA for the CDR3: TGTGCCAGCAGTTGGGACAGGGAAGGCTACACCTTC. Its protein product is CASSWDREGYTF.

This chain uses TRBV19 with TRBJ2-7; TRBD1 matches 8 bases. The CDR3 runs to 14 residues. V lost 3 bases and J lost 6; bases outside the gene matches: 7. Germline V gene lookup returns CDR1 LNHDA and CDR2 SQIVND (reference sequence). The CDR3 DNA reads as TGTGCCAGTAGTATTACAGGGGGTGCCCTCGAGCAGTACTTC. Translation gives CASSITGGALEQYF.

The chain is built from TRBV3-1 (or the pseudogene TRBV3-2) and TRBJ1-1; D unclear. In germline, CDR1 is LGHDT, CDR2 YNNKEL (reference sequence). The CDR3 has 13 residues. Between the trimmed V and J ends, which lost 0 bases and 8 bases, there was a span of 10 bases. CDR3 protein: CASSQDSISEAFF. CDR3 nucleotides: TGTGCCAGCAGCCAAGATTCCATTTCCGAAGCTTTCTTT.

This chain joins TRBV4-3 and TRBJ1-1, with a weak D call TRBD1 (6 bases). V was clipped by 2 bases and J by 1 base, with 8 bases between them. Looked up from germline, CDR1 is LGHNA and CDR2 is YSLEER. There are 14 residues in the CDR3. CDR3 in amino acids: CASSQKTGNTEAFF. CDR3 DNA sequence: TGCGCCAGCAGCCAAAAGACAGGGAACACTGAAGCTTTCTTT.